A single sample is the source of the 31 T cell receptor beta chains below, sequenced in a study of persistence of HIV-infected CD4 T cells. The stimulus was lysate of CMV-infected fibroblasts, about 10 ug/mL. CD40L/CD69 double-negative CD45RO-high memory CD4+ T cells were collected. Sequencing used immunoSEQ version 4 in survey mode. Sequencing used immunoSEQ multiplex PCR; TCRdb keeps in-frame clones, though not all of them. The data hold fewer than 30,000 clones, with around 80% observed a single time. The antigens of these receptors remain unknown. Sequences were derived from CD4+ T cells sorted from PBMCs after approximately 18-hour stimulation, sampled from a patient who received antiretroviral therapy. The receptors originated from an adult man with HIV who was CMV-seropositive.

V and J are TRBV5-5 and TRBJ2-6; D tentatively reads TRBD1 or TRBD2 (5 bases each). Germline lookup yields CDR1 SGHKS and CDR2 YYEKEE (reference sequence). The ends were cut back, 3 bases at V and 0 bases at J, with 7 bases in the middle. This CDR3 spans 15 amino acids. CDR3 amino acids: CASSWGFSGANVLTF. DNA for the CDR3: TGTGCCAGCAGCTGGGGGTTCTCTGGGGCCAACGTCCTGACTTTC.

This chain uses TRBV7-3 with TRBJ1-1; 9 bases fit TRBD1. The CDR3 has 15 residues. V shed 2 bases, J shed 1 base, and the junction held 2 bases outside the gene matches. Germline assignment: CDR1 SGHTA and CDR2 FQGTGA. DNA of the CDR3: TGTGCCAGCAGCTTAGGGGGACAGGGGAACACTGAAGCTTTCTTT. It is translated as CASSLGGQGNTEAFF.

The CDR3 DNA reads as TGTGCCAGCAGTTTAAAGGGGGCACAGCCCCAGCATTTT. Its protein product is CASSLKGAQPQHF. The rearrangement links TRBV12-3 or TRBV12-4 to TRBJ1-5; 7 bases match TRBD1. V dropped 2 bases and J dropped 7; count of bases not matched to a gene: 2. The CDR3 has 13 residues.

V and J are TRBV5-8 and TRBJ2-3; 7 bases match TRBD2. Germline CDR1 is SGHTS and CDR2 is YDEGEE. The trim removed 4 bases at V and 5 bases at J, leaving 10 bases unmatched. The CDR3 length is 15 residues. The CDR3 DNA reads TGTGCCAGCAGCCGCCCTACTAGCGCCAAAGATACGCAGTATTTT. It specifies CASSRPTSAKDTQYF.

This clone was observed a single time. The gene calls are TRBV5-1 and TRBJ2-4, with 10 nucleotides matching TRBD1. Germline V gives CDR1 SGHRS, CDR2 YFSETQ. CDR3 length equals 17 residues. V was pared by 7 bases and J by 0 bases, with 10 bases of the junction left unmatched. The CDR3 coding sequence is TGCGCCAGCGGTTCCGGGACAGGGGCCTTAGCCAAAAACATTCAGTACTTC. This gives the protein CASGSGTGALAKNIQYF.

The chain recombines TRBV3-1 (or the pseudogene TRBV3-2) with TRBJ2-3, with TRBD1 as a possible D gene (6 bases). The CDR3 totals 12 residues. Trimming pared 5 bases from V and 6 bases from J, leaving 9 bases between. Germline-derived CDR1 and CDR2 are LGHDT and YNNKEL (reference sequence). The DNA of the CDR3 is TGTGCCAGCAGCACAGGGCGGGATACGCAGTATTTT. It is translated as CASSTGRDTQYF.

The chain joins TRBV19 to TRBJ2-1; D is uncertain. Germline V lookup: CDR1 LNHDA, CDR2 SQIVND (reference sequence). This CDR3 spans 12 amino acids. V was trimmed by 6 bases and J by 8 bases, leaving 11 bases between them. CDR3 region: CASRDRIHEQFF. The CDR3 DNA is TGTGCCAGTAGGGATAGGATACATGAGCAGTTCTTC. The full variable domain, completed using reference TRBV19 and TRBJ2-1, is DGGITQSPKYLFRKEGQNVTLSCEQNLNHDAMYWYRQDPGQGLRLIYYSQIVNDFQKGDIAEGYSVSREKKESFPLTVTSAQKNPTAFYLCASRDRIHEQFFGPGTRLTVL.

This clone was recorded a few times. This sequence joins TRBV12-5 and TRBJ2-2; 7 bases are a match to TRBD2. V was pared by 7 bases and J by 1 base, with 6 bases of the junction left unmatched. CDR1 and CDR2 from the germline V gene are LGHNT and FRNRAP. The CDR3 consists of 15 residues. The CDR3 DNA is TGTGCTAGTGATTCAAGCGGGGAGAACACCGGGGAGCTGTTTTTT. Translating gives CASDSSGENTGELFF.

The V call is TRBV12-3 or TRBV12-4, the J call TRBJ1-1; TRBD1 matches at 9 bases. The CDR3 runs to 13 residues. Trimming at V came to 8 bases and at J to 3 bases, leaving 4 bases not matched to a gene. DNA for the CDR3: TGTGCCAGCCGGGGGGACAGGGACACTGAAGCTTTCTTT. Amino acid sequence: CASRGDRDTEAFF.

This chain connects TRBV5-1 to TRBJ2-3; D is unresolved. Germline V gene data show CDR1 as SGHRS and CDR2 as YFSETQ. The CDR3 runs to 12 residues. Trimming removed 6 bases at V and 2 bases at J, with 7 bases between. CDR3 amino acids: CASIKNTDTQYF. DNA for the CDR3: TGCGCCAGCATCAAGAACACAGATACGCAGTATTTT.

There are a few counts of this clone. The CDR3 DNA sequence: TGCGCCAGCAGCCAACTAGTAAGGTCCTACAATGAGCAGTTCTTC. Translating it yields CASSQLVRSYNEQFF. This chain connects TRBV5-1 to TRBJ2-1, with D tentatively TRBD2 (5 bases). The germline V gene has CDR1 SGHRS and CDR2 YFSETQ. The CDR3 consists of 15 residues. With 4 bases removed from V and 1 base from J, the gap between germline ends came to 12 bases.

The J gene is TRBJ1-4, the V gene TRBV18; no clear D. The CDR3 covers 15 residues. Germline values: CDR1 KGHSH, CDR2 LQKENI. The germline V and J ends were trimmed by 2 bases and 10 bases, with 17 bases remaining between them. The CDR3 loop is CASSPRTSPEVKLFF. Here the CDR3 DNA reads TGTGCCAGCTCACCAAGGACCTCCCCAGAGGTAAAACTGTTTTTT.

This clone was observed a handful of times. The chain recombines TRBV7-9 with TRBJ1-2; TRBD1 matches at 7 bases. V dropped 5 bases and J dropped 8; count of bases not matched to a gene: 5. This CDR3 is built from 12 residues. Germline CDR1 SEHNR, CDR2 FQNEAQ (reference sequence). Here the CDR3 DNA reads TGTGCCAGCAGCCCCCAGGGGGGCGGCTACACCTTC. This sequence encodes CASSPQGGGYTF.

The V and J genes are TRBV5-1 and TRBJ1-2, with D unclear. Germline loops: CDR1 SGHRS, CDR2 YFSETQ. V was clipped by 4 bases and J by 4 bases, with 8 bases between them. CDR3 size: 12 residues. CDR3 residues: CASSGQSYGYTF. CDR3 nucleotide sequence: TGCGCCAGCAGCGGGCAGAGCTATGGCTACACCTTC.

The count of this clone is one. The chain employs TRBV5-6 and TRBJ1-1; TRBD1 agrees at 7 bases. In germline, CDR1 is SGHDT, CDR2 YYEEEE. The CDR3 consists of 14 residues. V trimming: 4 bases; J trimming: 4 bases; junction bases outside the gene matches: 7. The CDR3 DNA sequence: TGTGCCAGCAGCACTACAGGGGTGCTCACTGAAGCTTTCTTT. As protein: CASSTTGVLTEAFF. Together with reference TRBV5-6 and TRBJ1-1, the CDR3 gives the full variable domain: DAGVTQSPTHLIKTRGQQVTLRCSPKSGHDTVSWYQQALGQGPQFIFQYYEEEERQRGNFPDRFSGHQFPNYSSELNVNALLLGDSALYLCASSTTGVLTEAFFGQGTRLTVV.

This chain connects TRBV18 to TRBJ2-5; D call uncertain. With 0 bases removed from V and 2 bases from J, the gap between germline ends came to 10 bases. This CDR3 is 15 amino acids long. CDR1 KGHSH and CDR2 LQKENI come from the germline V gene. The chain's CDR3 is CASSPPPPAQETQYF. The DNA of the CDR3 is TGTGCCAGCTCACCACCACCACCCGCTCAAGAGACCCAGTACTTC.

The chain joins TRBV6-5 to TRBJ2-1, with D possibly matching TRBD2 (7 bases). The germline V gene has CDR1 MNHEY and CDR2 SVGAGI. The ends were cut back, 6 bases at V and 1 base at J, with 10 bases in the middle. This CDR3 is 14 amino acids long. The CDR3: CASRRGGSYNEQFF. The DNA for the CDR3 is TGTGCCAGCAGGAGGGGGGGGTCCTACAATGAGCAGTTCTTC.

The chain joins TRBV27 to TRBJ2-7; unclear D gene. The V gene's germline CDR1 is MNHEY and CDR2 SMNVEV (reference sequence). The CDR3 is 11 amino acids. V shed 6 bases and J shed 3 bases, with 6 bases lying between them. CDR3 in amino acids: CASRDRYEQYF. DNA for the CDR3: TGTGCCAGCAGAGATCGCTACGAGCAGTACTTC.

This sequence joins TRBV28 and TRBJ2-7; D is undetermined. Deletions cut 7 bases from V and 0 bases from J, with 7 bases between. The germline gives CDR1 MDHEN, CDR2 SYDVKM. This CDR3 region has 12 residues. The CDR3 DNA reads as TGTGCCAGCACCACCTCCTCCTACGAGCAGTACTTC. It is translated as CASTTSSYEQYF.

The J gene is TRBJ1-6, the V gene TRBV6-5; unclear D gene. This CDR3 comprises 14 residues. Per germline, CDR1 MNHEY and CDR2 SVGAGI. With 6 bases removed from V and 8 bases from J, the gap between germline ends came to 14 bases. In nucleotides, the CDR3 is TGTGCCAGCAGCCGTGCACCTAGGGATTCACCCCTCCACTTT. It is translated as CASSRAPRDSPLHF.

This chain joins TRBV5-5 and TRBJ1-1; D remains unclear. The germline V and J ends were trimmed by 2 bases and 1 base, with 6 bases remaining between them. The germline CDR1 and CDR2 sequences are SGHKS and YYEKEE (reference sequence). The CDR3 has 13 amino acids. CDR3 bases: TGTGCCAGCAGCTTTGGAGGGAACACTGAAGCTTTCTTT. Translation gives CASSFGGNTEAFF.

This sequence joins TRBV12-3 or TRBV12-4 and TRBJ2-3; the match to TRBD1 covers 8 bases. J was trimmed by 12 bases and V by 2 bases; bases with no gene match: 1. The length of the CDR3 is 11 residues. CDR3 amino acids: CASSLTGGQYF. DNA for the CDR3: TGTGCCAGCAGTTTAACAGGGGGACAGTATTTT.

The chain joins TRBV2 to TRBJ2-1; 8 bases match TRBD2. Germline CDR1 is SNHLY and CDR2 is FYNNEI. J was trimmed by 10 bases and V by 3 bases; bases with no gene match: 5. This CDR3 contains 13 residues. The CDR3 loop reads CASSDGGGQEQFF. DNA for the CDR3: TGTGCCAGCAGTGACGGGGGGGGCCAAGAGCAGTTCTTC.

The chain joins TRBV12-5 to TRBJ1-5; no clear D gene. The CDR3 runs to 15 residues. Germline values: CDR1 LGHNT, CDR2 FRNRAP. The V gene lost 1 base and the J gene lost 2 bases, with 9 bases spanning the gap. CDR3 nucleotide sequence: TGTGCTAGTGGTTTGGGAACCGATCGCAATCAGCCCCAGCATTTT. Its protein product is CASGLGTDRNQPQHF.

This chain joins TRBV20-1 and TRBJ1-4, with D perhaps matching TRBD1 (5 bases). This CDR3 has 11 residues. Germline-derived CDR1 and CDR2 are DFQATT and SNEGSKA (reference sequence). CDR3 sequence reads: CGTVSNEKLFF. The CDR3 DNA follows: TGCGGGACGGTTTCTAATGAAAAACTGTTTTTT.

Here the CDR3 DNA reads TGTGCCAGCAGCCGATCCCTAGCATCCCACAATGAGCAGTTCTTC. This sequence encodes CASSRSLASHNEQFF. V is TRBV27 and J is TRBJ2-1, with D perhaps matching TRBD2 (5 bases). This CDR3 spans 15 amino acids. V lost 6 bases to trimming and J lost 5 bases, with 17 bases between them. Germline assignment: CDR1 MNHEY and CDR2 SMNVEV (reference sequence).

The chain links TRBV3-1 (or the pseudogene TRBV3-2) to TRBJ2-7; 7 bases align to TRBD2. Germline V gives CDR1 LGHDT, CDR2 YNNKEL (reference sequence). V lost 3 bases, J lost 2 bases, and 7 bases stayed unmatched. CDR3 size: 15 residues. CDR3 nucleotides: TGTGCCAGCAGCCACGGTCCCGGGACTACCTACGAGCAGTACTTC. Protein: CASSHGPGTTYEQYF.

The CDR3 region has the DNA TGCAGTGCTACTGAATCCAGAGCCAACACCGGGGAGCTGTTTTTT. It translates to CSATESRANTGELFF. The V call is TRBV20-1, the J call TRBJ2-2, with no clear D. This CDR3 contains 15 residues. Germline V gene data show CDR1 as DFQATT and CDR2 as SNEGSKA (reference sequence). Between the trimmed V and J ends, which lost 4 bases and 2 bases, there was a span of 14 bases.

The chain uses TRBV7-6 and TRBJ1-1; D is possibly TRBD1 (6 bases). The CDR3 totals 13 residues. Germline-derived CDR1 and CDR2 are SGHVS and FNYEAQ. Trimming took 6 bases from V and 4 from J, leaving 12 bases between them. The DNA for the CDR3 is TGTGCCAGCAGAACAGGGACTTCCACTGAAGCTTTCTTT. It yields the protein CASRTGTSTEAFF.

The V and J genes are TRBV5-1 and TRBJ2-3; maybe TRBD2 (8 bases). The CDR3 covers 16 residues. CDR1 is SGHRS and CDR2 is YFSETQ in the germline V gene. V was shortened by 5 bases and J by 4 bases, with 20 bases between the two germline ends. This chain's CDR3 is CASRAGGPQGADTQYF. CDR3 DNA: TGCGCCAGCAGGGCGGGAGGACCCCAGGGGGCAGATACGCAGTATTTT.

CDR3 in DNA: TGTGCCACTCCGGACAGGGGGCTCGAGGGCGAGCGGCAGCCCCAGCATTTT. Translation gives CATPDRGLEGERQPQHF. The rearrangement uses TRBV19 and TRBJ1-5; 11 bases match TRBD1. This CDR3 is 17 amino acids long. The V gene end was trimmed by 10 bases and the J gene end by 7 bases; junction bases not matched to a gene: 18. The germline V gene has CDR1 LNHDA and CDR2 SQIVND (reference sequence).